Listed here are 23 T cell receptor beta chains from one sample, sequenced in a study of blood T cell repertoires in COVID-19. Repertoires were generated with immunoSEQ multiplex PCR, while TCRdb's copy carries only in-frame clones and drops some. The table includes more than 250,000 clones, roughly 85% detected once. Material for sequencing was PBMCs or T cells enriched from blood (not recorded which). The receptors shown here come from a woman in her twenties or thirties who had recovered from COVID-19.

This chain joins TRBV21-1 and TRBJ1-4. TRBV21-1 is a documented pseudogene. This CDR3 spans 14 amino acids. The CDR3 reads CASGATCGNEKLFF. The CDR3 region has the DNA TGTGCCAGCGGTGCGACCTGCGGCAATGAAAAACTGTTTTTT.

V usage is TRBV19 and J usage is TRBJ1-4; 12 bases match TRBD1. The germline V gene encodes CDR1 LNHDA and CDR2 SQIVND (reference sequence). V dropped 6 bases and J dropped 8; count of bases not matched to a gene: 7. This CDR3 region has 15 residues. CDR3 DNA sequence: TGTGCCAGTAGGCATACCGGGACAGGGGGCGAAAAACTGTTTTTT. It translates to CASRHTGTGGEKLFF.

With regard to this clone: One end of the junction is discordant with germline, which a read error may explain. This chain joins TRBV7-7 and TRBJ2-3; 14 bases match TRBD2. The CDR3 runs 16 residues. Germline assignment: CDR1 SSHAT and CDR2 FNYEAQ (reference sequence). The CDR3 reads CASSSGLAGATDTQYF. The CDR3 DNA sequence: TGTGCTAGCAGCTCGGGACTAGCGGGGGCGACAGATACGCAGTATTTT.

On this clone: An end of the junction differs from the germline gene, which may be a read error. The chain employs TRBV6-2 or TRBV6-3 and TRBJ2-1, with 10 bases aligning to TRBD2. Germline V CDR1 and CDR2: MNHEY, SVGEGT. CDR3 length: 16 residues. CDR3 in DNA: TGTGTCAGCAGTGGACCGGGACTAGCGCTCTACAATGAGCAGTTCTTC. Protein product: CVSSGPGLALYNEQFF.

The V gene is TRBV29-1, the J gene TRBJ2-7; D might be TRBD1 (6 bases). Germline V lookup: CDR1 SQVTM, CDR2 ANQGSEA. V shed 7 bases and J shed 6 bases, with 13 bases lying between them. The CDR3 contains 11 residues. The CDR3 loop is CSGTTGLEQYF. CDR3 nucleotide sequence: TGCAGCGGGACCACAGGGCTCGAGCAGTACTTC.

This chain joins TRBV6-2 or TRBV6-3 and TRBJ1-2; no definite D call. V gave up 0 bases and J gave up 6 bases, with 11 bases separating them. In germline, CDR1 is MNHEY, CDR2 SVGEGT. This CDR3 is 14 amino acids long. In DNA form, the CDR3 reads TGTGCCAGCAGTTACTCCCCGGGGTTCGATGGCTACACCTTC. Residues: CASSYSPGFDGYTF.

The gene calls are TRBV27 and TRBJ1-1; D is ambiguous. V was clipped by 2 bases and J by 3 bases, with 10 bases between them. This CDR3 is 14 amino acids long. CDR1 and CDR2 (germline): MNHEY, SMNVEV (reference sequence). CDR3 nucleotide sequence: TGTGCCAGCAGTTTAGCTACTTCCCACACTGAAGCTTTCTTT. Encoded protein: CASSLATSHTEAFF.

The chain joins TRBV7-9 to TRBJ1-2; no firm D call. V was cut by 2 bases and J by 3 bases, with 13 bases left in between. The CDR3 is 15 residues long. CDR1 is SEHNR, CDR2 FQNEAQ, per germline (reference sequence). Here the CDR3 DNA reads TGTGCCAGCAGCTTACCCCCGCAGGACTACTATGGCTACACCTTC. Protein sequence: CASSLPPQDYYGYTF.

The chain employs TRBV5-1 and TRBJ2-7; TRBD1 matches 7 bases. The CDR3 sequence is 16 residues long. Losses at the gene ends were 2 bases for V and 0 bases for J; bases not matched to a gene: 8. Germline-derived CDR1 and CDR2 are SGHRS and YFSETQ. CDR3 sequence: CASSLWDRTFSYEQYF. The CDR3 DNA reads TGCGCCAGCAGCTTATGGGACAGAACCTTCTCCTACGAGCAGTACTTC.

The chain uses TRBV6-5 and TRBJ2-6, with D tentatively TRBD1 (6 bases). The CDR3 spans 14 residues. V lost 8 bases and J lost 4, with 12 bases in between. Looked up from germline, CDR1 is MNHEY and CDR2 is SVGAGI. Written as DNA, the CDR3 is TGTGCCAGCGTGGGGGCGGCGGGGGCCAACGTCCTGACTTTC. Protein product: CASVGAAGANVLTF.

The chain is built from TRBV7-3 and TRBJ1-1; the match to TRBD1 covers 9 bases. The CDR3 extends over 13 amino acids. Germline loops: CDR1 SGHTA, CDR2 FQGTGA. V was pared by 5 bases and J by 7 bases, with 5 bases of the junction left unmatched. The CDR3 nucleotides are TGTGCCAGCAGCGTGGGACAGGGCAATGAAGCTTTCTTT. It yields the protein CASSVGQGNEAFF.

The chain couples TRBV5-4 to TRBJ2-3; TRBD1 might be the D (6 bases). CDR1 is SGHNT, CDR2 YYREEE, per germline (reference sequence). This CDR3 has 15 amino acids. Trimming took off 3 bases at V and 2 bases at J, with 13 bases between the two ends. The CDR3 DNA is TGTGCCAGCAGCTCTGGACAGCGAGACACAGATACGCAGTATTTT. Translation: CASSSGQRDTDTQYF.

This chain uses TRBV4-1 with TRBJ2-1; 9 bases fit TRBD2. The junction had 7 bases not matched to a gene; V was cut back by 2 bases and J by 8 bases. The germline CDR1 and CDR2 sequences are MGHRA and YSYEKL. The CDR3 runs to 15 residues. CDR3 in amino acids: CASSQLGLAFDEQFF. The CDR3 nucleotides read TGCGCCAGCAGCCAACTGGGACTAGCTTTCGATGAGCAGTTCTTC.

For the CDR3, the DNA is TGTGCCAGCAGCCAAGTGGGGAGTGGTGGCTACACCTTC. Its translation is CASSQVGSGGYTF. The chain couples TRBV14 to TRBJ1-2; D remains ambiguous. The CDR3 consists of 13 residues. The germline gives CDR1 SGHDN, CDR2 FVKESK. Trimming removed 1 base from V and 7 bases from J, with 10 bases in between.

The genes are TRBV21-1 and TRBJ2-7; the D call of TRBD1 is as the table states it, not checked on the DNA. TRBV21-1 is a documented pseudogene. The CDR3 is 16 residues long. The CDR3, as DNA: TGTGCCAGCAGAACCGGGACGACAGGGTTGGAATACGAGCAGTACTTC. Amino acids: CASRTGTTGLEYEQYF.

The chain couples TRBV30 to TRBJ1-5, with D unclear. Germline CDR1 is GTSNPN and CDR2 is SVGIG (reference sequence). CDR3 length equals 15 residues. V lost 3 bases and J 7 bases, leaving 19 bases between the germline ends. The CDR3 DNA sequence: TGTGCCTGGAGCGGGGTCGGAGGGTCGGGGCAGCCCCAGCATTTT. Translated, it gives CAWSGVGGSGQPQHF.

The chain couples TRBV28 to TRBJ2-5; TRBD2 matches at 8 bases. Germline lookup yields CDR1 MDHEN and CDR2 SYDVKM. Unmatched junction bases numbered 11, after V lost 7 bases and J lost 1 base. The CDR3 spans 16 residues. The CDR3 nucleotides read TGTGCCAGCACCGACCTCGGGGGGGGAAGCCAAGAGACCCAGTACTTC. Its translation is CASTDLGGGSQETQYF.

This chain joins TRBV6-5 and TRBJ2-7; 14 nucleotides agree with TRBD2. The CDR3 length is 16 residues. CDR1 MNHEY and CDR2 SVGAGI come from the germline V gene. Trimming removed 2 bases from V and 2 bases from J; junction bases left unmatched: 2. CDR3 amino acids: CASSYRTSGGTYEQYF. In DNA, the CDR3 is TGTGCCAGCAGTTACCGGACTAGCGGGGGGACCTACGAGCAGTACTTC.

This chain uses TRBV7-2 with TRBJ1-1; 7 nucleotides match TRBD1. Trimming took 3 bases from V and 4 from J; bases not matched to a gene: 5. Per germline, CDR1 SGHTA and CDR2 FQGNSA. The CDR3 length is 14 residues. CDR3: CASSFAGGTTEAFF. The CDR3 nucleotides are TGTGCCAGCAGCTTCGCAGGGGGTACCACTGAAGCTTTCTTT. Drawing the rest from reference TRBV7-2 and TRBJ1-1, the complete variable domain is GAGVSQSPSNKVTEKGKDVELRCDPISGHTALYWYRQSLGQGLEFLIYFQGNSAPDKSGLPSDRFSAERTGGSVSTLTIQRTQQEDSAVYLCASSFAGGTTEAFFGQGTRLTVV.

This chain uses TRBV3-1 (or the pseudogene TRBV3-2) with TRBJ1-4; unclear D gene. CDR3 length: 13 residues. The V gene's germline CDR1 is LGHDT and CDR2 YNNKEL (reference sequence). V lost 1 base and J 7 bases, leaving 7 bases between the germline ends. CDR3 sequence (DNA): TGTGCCAGCAGCCAAGTCACTGGTGAAAAACTGTTTTTT. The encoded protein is CASSQVTGEKLFF.

CDR3 DNA sequence: TGCGCCAGCAGCTTGGTGGCAGGGGTGGTCGTTGGGACTGAAGCTTTCTTT. Its translation: CASSLVAGVVVGTEAFF. The chain is built from TRBV5-1 and TRBJ1-1; tentative D call: TRBD1 (6 bases). The CDR3 extends over 17 amino acids. V lost 0 bases to trimming and J lost 5 bases, with 20 bases between them. The germline CDR1 and CDR2 sequences are SGHRS and YFSETQ.

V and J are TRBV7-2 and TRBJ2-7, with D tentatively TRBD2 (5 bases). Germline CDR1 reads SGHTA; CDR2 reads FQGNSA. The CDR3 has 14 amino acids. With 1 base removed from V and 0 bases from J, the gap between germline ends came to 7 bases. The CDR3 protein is CASSLEGSSYEQYF. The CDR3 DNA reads TGTGCCAGCAGCTTAGAAGGGAGCTCCTACGAGCAGTACTTC.

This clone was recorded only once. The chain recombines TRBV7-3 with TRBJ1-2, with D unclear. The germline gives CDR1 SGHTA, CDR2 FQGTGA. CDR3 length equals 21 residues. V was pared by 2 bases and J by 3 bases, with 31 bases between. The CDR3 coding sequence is TGTGCCAGCAGCTTATATTACAGTTTACTTTCGGCTCCTATTCTCGACTATGGCTACACCTTC. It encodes CASSLYYSLLSAPILDYGYTF. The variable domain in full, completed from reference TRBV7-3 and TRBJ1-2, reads GAGVSQTPSNKVTEKGKYVELRCDPISGHTALYWYRQSLGQGPEFLIYFQGTGAADDSGLPNDRFFAVRPEGSVSTLKIQRTERGDSAVYLCASSLYYSLLSAPILDYGYTFGSGTRLTVV.